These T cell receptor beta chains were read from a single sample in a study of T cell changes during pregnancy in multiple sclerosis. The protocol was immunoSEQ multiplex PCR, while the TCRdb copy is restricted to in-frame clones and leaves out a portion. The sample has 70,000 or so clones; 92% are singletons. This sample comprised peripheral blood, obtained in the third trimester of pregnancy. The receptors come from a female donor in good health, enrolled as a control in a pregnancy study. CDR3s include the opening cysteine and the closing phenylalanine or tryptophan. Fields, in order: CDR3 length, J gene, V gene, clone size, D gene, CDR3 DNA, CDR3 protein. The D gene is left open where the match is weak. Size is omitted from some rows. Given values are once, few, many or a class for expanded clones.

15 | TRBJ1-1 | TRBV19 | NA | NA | TGTGCCAGTAGTACGATAGCCTCAATGAACACTGAAGCTTTCTTT | CASSTIASMNTEAFF
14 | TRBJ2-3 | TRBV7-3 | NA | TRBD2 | TGTGCCAGCAGCTTAGGCGGGAGGGCAGATACGCAGTATTTT | CASSLGGRADTQYF
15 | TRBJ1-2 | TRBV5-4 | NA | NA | TGTGCCAGCAGCCGCTATACCGACATGGTTGGGGGCTACACCTTC | CASSRYTDMVGGYTF
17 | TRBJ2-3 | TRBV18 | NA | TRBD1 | TGTGCCAGCTCACCACCAGGACAGGGGGGGAGTGCAGATACGCAGTATTTT | CASSPPGQGGSADTQYF
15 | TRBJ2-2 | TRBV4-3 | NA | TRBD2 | TGCGCCAGCAGCCAAGGACTAGCGTTCACCGGGGAGCTGTTTTTT | CASSQGLAFTGELFF
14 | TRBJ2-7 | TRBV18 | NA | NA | TGTGCCAGCTCCCTACAGAGGGACAATGGCGAGCAGTACTTC | CASSLQRDNGEQYF
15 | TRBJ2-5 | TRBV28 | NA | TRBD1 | TGTGCCAGCAGCCCCGGGACAGGGTACCAAGAGACCCAGTACTTC | CASSPGTGYQETQYF
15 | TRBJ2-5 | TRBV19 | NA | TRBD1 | TGTGCCAGTAGTGCCTCGGGGACAGGGTACGAGACCCAGTACTTC | CASSASGTGYETQYF
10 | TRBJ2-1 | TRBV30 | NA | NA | TGTGCCTGGAGTTCTATAGAGCAGTTCTTC | CAWSSIEQFF
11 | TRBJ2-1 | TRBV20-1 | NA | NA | TGCAGTGCCAGGGCCTACAATGAGCAGTTCTTC | CSARAYNEQFF
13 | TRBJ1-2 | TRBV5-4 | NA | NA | TGTGCCAGCACTCCAGAAACTAACTATGGCTACACCTTC | CASTPETNYGYTF
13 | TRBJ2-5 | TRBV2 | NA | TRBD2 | TGTGCCAGCAGCAGGACTAGCGGGGCGAAGAAGTACTTC | CASSRTSGAKKYF
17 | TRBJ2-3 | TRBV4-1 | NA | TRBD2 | TGCGCCAGCAGTCTAGCGGGCGCCGTCGTAGGTGAAGATACGCAGTATTTT | CASSLAGAVVGEDTQYF
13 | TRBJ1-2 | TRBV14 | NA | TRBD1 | TGTGCCAGCAGCAGGGACAGAAGCTATGGCTACACCTTC | CASSRDRSYGYTF
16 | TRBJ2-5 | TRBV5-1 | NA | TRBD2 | TGCGCCAGCAGCTTGGAAGCGGGGGCCCGGGGGGGGACCCAGTACTTC | CASSLEAGARGGTQYF
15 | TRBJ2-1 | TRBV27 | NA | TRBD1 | TGTGCCAGCAGTACCACAGGGGGCCTAGGGTATGAGCAGTTCTTC | CASSTTGGLGYEQFF
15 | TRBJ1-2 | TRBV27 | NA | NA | TGTGCCAGCAGCTCAAGATATATGGGGGGCTATGGCTACACCTTC | CASSSRYMGGYGYTF
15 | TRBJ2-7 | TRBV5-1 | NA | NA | TGCGCCAGCAGCTTGGTAGGCGGGACGGGGAACGAGCAGTACTTC | CASSLVGGTGNEQYF
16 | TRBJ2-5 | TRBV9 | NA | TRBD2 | TGTGCCAGCAGCGTGACGGGACTAGCGGGAGGTGAGACCCAGTACTTC | CASSVTGLAGGETQYF
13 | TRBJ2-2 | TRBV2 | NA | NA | TGTGCCAGCAGAAAGGGGAAGGAGGGGGAGCTGTTTTTT | CASRKGKEGELFF
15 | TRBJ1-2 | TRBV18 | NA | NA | TGTGCCAGCTCACCAGGGGGACGGACTATGCAGGGCTACACCTTC | CASSPGGRTMQGYTF
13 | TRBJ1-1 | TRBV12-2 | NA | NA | TGTGCAAGTCGCCGTCCGGGGAACACTGAAGCTTTCTTT | CASRRPGNTEAFF
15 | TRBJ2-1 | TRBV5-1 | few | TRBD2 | TGCGCCAGCAGCCGACTAGCGGGAGGGCAGTATGAGCAGTTCTTC | CASSRLAGGQYEQFF
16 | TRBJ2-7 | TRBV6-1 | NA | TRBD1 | TGTGCCAGCAGTGAAGCGGCAGGGACAGGGTCCTACGAGCAGTACTTC | CASSEAAGTGSYEQYF
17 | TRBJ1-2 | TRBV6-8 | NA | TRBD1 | TGTGCCAGCAGCCGCGGACAGGGGGCCGGGCCTGACTATGGCTACACCTTC | CASSRGQGAGPDYGYTF
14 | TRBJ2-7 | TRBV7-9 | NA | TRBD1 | TGTGCCAGCAGCTTAGTGGGACAGGGAGGGGAGCAGTACTTC | CASSLVGQGGEQYF
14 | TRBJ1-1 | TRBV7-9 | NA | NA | TGTGCCAGCACCTTTCAGGGAATGAACACTGAAGCTTTCTTT | CASTFQGMNTEAFF
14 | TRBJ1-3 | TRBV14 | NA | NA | TGTGCCAGCAGCCCCGGGATCCAAGGAAACACCATATATTTT | CASSPGIQGNTIYF